The source of this T cell receptor (beta chain) is a study of shared clonotypes between healthy human individuals. Study results and limitations: Depth was large, yet rarefaction showed that sorted-subset sequencing was incomplete.

As regards this clone: The antigen is not known.

Some clones are missing from TCRdb's copy, which holds only in-frame ones; the method was immunoSEQ multiplex PCR. The table lists just over 95,000 clones, around two thirds of them singletons, with less than 55% in the top ten. Trimming cost V 0 bases and J 8 bases, with 8 bases left between them. The CDR3 length is 13 residues. Germline V CDR1 and CDR2: LGHNA, YSLEER. V and J are TRBV4-3 and TRBJ2-1; D gene ambiguous. Sample: memory CD8+ T cells sorted from blood. As for subset: CD45RO+ cells pooled with CCR7-negative TemRA cells. The sequence came from a man aged 25-45 years in good health. CDR3 amino acids: CASSQDLSDEQFF. The CDR3, as DNA: TGCGCCAGCAGCCAAGATTTATCGGATGAGCAGTTCTTC.